The clone carrying this TCR beta chain occurred many times. Its target is not known. These data come from a study of identical twins. Findings and caveats of the study: Abundant beta clonotypes from cord blood bore fewer insertions; memory repertoires lacked this pattern. Twins showed weaker excess sharing in their beta out-of-frame sequences. Diverse VJ usage suggested most zero-insertion clonotypes were not invariant T cells.

A template switching step contributed a universal primer site, while unique molecular identifiers were present in the cDNA. Using its own MiXCR run on the 5' RACE reads, TCRdb lists one record per CDR3 protein. Counted here are about 260,000 distinct CDR3 sequences, roughly 7% occurring once; the ten biggest clones make up 3% to 4%. Between the trimmed V and J ends, which lost 0 bases and 6 bases, there was a span of 10 bases. Germline V lookup: CDR1 SGHRS, CDR2 YFSETQ. The CDR3 is made up of 13 amino acids. These data are also associated with another study on yellow fever vaccine responses in identical twins.

The sequenced sample was memory (CD45RO+) T cells sorted from blood. This TCR was sampled from a woman between 18 and 30 years old in good health. V is TRBV5-1 and J is TRBJ2-7; perhaps TRBD1 as D (5 bases). CDR3 DNA: TGCGCCAGCAGCTTGGAAGGGGCAGCCGAGCAGTACTTC. It specifies CASSLEGAAEQYF.